The 21 T cell receptor beta chains reported below all come from one sample, sequenced in a study of T cell clonality in common variable immunodeficiency. TCRdb's table, derived via immunoSEQ multiplex PCR, lists solely in-frame clones and lacks some. The sample has under 45,000 clones, none seen only once. Sequenced material: peripheral blood mononuclear cells. The receptors derive from a person between 18 and 75 years old in good health.

This clone was seen many times. The read halts 3 residues ahead of the CDR3 end, with the missing end drawn from the germline J gene. The chain links TRBV7-6 to TRBJ2-3; TRBD2 aligns across 9 bases. CDR1 is SGHVS and CDR2 is FNYEAQ in the germline V gene. The CDR3 length is 15 residues. With V trimmed by 4 bases and J by 3 bases, 5 bases remained unmatched. Partial CDR3 DNA: TGTGCCAGCAGCTCCCCGGGACTAGCTACAGATACG. This codes for CASSSPGLATDT. From start to end, the CDR3 is CASSSPGLATDTQYF.

This clone was recorded a few times. The CDR3 end falls 3 residues outside the read, so it is completed with the germline J gene. The chain has TRBV11-2 and TRBJ2-3, with unresolved D. Per the germline V gene, CDR1 is SGHAT and CDR2 is FQNNGV. CDR3 size: 15 residues. Incomplete CDR3 DNA: TGTGCCAGCAGCTATGGGCGTGATTTCCAAGAGACG. As protein: CASSYGRDFQET. The full CDR3 reads CASSYGRDFQETQYF.

Note on this clone: With the read ending 3 residues before the CDR3 end, the germline J gene is used to fill in that end. V is TRBV2 and J is TRBJ2-7; D possibly corresponds to TRBD1 (6 bases). The germline V and J ends were trimmed by 5 bases and 2 bases, with 13 bases remaining between them. Germline V gene sequence: CDR1 SNHLY, CDR2 FYNNEI. The CDR3 contains 14 residues. CDR3 protein: CASSHRDIAYEQYF. The CDR3 bases that were read are TGTGCCAGCAGTCACCGGGACATTGCCTACGAG.

In this sample, this clone turned up many times. CDR3 amino acids: CASSPQGPRSSNSPLHF. CDR3 bases read: TGTGCCAGCTCACCACAGGGTCCCCGATCATCAAATTCACCC. J is TRBJ1-6 and V is TRBV18, with D unclear. From the germline J gene comes the end of the CDR3, since the read stops 3 residues before it. The CDR3 totals 17 residues. Deletions cut 1 base from V and 7 bases from J, with 17 bases between. Germline V lookup: CDR1 KGHSH, CDR2 LQKENI. Full variable domain (rest looked up from reference TRBV18 and TRBJ1-6): NAGVMQNPRHLVRRRGQEARLRCSPMKGHSHVYWYRQLPEEGLKFMVYLQKENIIDESGMPKERFSAEFPKEGPSILRIQQVVRGDSAAYFCASSPQGPRSSNSPLHFGNGTRLTVT.

This clone appeared many times. The DNA ends 3 residues before the CDR3 does, and the rest of the CDR3 is filled in from the germline J gene. V is TRBV20-1 and J is TRBJ2-5, with a possible D match to TRBD1 (6 bases). The V end lost 1 base, the J end lost 6 bases, and 9 bases lay between the germline ends. Germline CDR1 reads DFQATT; CDR2 reads SNEGSKA (reference sequence). The CDR3 is made up of 12 amino acids. The covered CDR3 bases are TGCAGTGCTAGAGGTTGGGGGCAGACC. Residues: CSARGWGQT. The whole CDR3 is CSARGWGQTQYF.

This clone was seen more than once but under ten times. Other DNA sequences from this sample encode an identical CDR3 as well. The CDR3: CASSQAPGLQETAFF. Partial CDR3 DNA: TGTGCCAGCAGTCAGGCACCGGGACTCCAAGAGACC. V gene TRBV7-2 combines with J gene TRBJ1-1; D perhaps matches TRBD1 (5 bases). The CDR3 end is not reached by the read, which stops 3 residues before it; the germline J gene fills it in. Germline assignment: CDR1 SGHTA and CDR2 FQGNSA. This CDR3 comprises 15 residues.

This clone appeared many times. The CDR3 goes on 3 residues after the read ends, and that part is filled in from the germline J gene. V and J are TRBV30 and TRBJ1-2, with 11 nucleotides matching TRBD1. This CDR3 has 13 amino acids. Trimming removed 5 bases from V and 6 bases from J; junction bases left unmatched: 5. Germline lookup yields CDR1 GTSNPN and CDR2 SVGIG (reference sequence). CDR3: CAWPGQGVNGYTF. CDR3 DNA (partial): TGTGCCTGGCCGGGACAGGGGGTAAATGGC.

On this clone itself: The read stops 3 residues short of the end of the CDR3; the missing end is completed from the germline J gene. The rearrangement joins TRBV7-3 to TRBJ2-7, with unresolved D. Trimming shortened V by 1 base and J by 3 bases, and 7 bases separated the two germline ends. The CDR3 spans 13 residues. Per germline, CDR1 SGHTA and CDR2 FQGTGA. The covered CDR3 bases are TGTGCCAGCAGCTTAATCCCTCTCTACGAG. Its protein is CASSLIPLYE. In full, the CDR3 reads CASSLIPLYEQYF.

This clone has at least ten counts. From the germline J gene comes the end of the CDR3, since the read stops 3 residues before it. The chain has TRBV6-2 or TRBV6-3 and TRBJ2-3; a possible D gene is TRBD2 (6 bases). The germline gives CDR1 MNHEY, CDR2 SVGEGT. V was trimmed by 8 bases and J by 2 bases, leaving 11 bases between them. The CDR3 has 13 residues. CDR3 region: CASGGSSTDTQYF. Partial CDR3 DNA: TGTGCCAGCGGGGGGTCATCCACAGATACG.

This clone was detected many times. The read ends 3 residues before the CDR3 terminus; that terminus is restored from the germline J gene. V is TRBV30 and J is TRBJ2-2; D possibly corresponds to TRBD2 (5 bases). The germline V gene has CDR1 GTSNPN and CDR2 SVGIG (reference sequence). The CDR3 runs to 15 residues. CDR3 bases read: TGTGCCTGGAGTGCCGTTCGGGGAACTAATGAAAAG. It encodes CAWSAVRGTNEK. The whole CDR3 protein is CAWSAVRGTNEKLFF.

This clone was picked up a small number of times. The CDR3 end is not reached by the read, which stops 3 residues before it; the germline J gene fills it in. The chain links TRBV10-2 to TRBJ2-3; D is possibly TRBD1 or TRBD2 (7 bases each). Between the trimmed V and J ends, which lost 7 bases and 1 base, there was a span of 15 bases. Germline CDR1 and CDR2: WSHSY and SAAADI. There are 15 residues in the CDR3. Incomplete CDR3 DNA: TGCGCCAGCAAGGGAGGGGACAGCCGCACAGATACG. It specifies CASKGGDSRTDT. The complete CDR3 reads CASKGGDSRTDTQYF.

This clone was observed many times. The CDR3 extends 3 residues past the end of the read, so its final part is completed from the germline J gene. The V gene is TRBV3-1 (or the pseudogene TRBV3-2), the J gene TRBJ2-1, with 8 bases lining up with TRBD2. CDR1 and CDR2 from the germline V gene are LGHDT and YNNKEL (reference sequence). J lost 3 bases, V lost 6 bases, and 7 bases had no gene match. The CDR3 spans 15 residues. CDR3 sequence reads: CASSPWRGVYNEQFF. Incomplete CDR3 DNA: TGTGCCAGCAGTCCATGGCGGGGGGTCTACAATGAG.

The table lists this clone with many counts. The read finishes 3 residues shy of the CDR3 end, and the germline J gene is used to complete it. V usage is TRBV6-1 and J usage is TRBJ2-7; 7 nucleotides agree with TRBD1. This CDR3 spans 14 amino acids. Unmatched junction bases numbered 7, after V lost 4 bases and J lost 4 bases. In germline, CDR1 is MNHNS, CDR2 SASEGT. The DNA read from the CDR3 is TGTGCCAGCAGTGGGACAGGTTTTAGATACGAG. This translates into CASSGTGFRYE. The entire CDR3 reads CASSGTGFRYEQYF.

This clone is deemed medium-sized. The read terminates 3 residues ahead of where the CDR3 ends, so the germline J gene completes it. The chain has TRBV5-1 and TRBJ2-2; D not resolved. The CDR3 consists of 14 residues. The germline gives CDR1 SGHRS, CDR2 YFSETQ. The CDR3 region is CASAWQDFFEKLFF. The sequenced CDR3 bases are TGCGCCAGCGCGTGGCAGGATTTCTTTGAAAAG.

This clone was recorded at least ten times. The read stops 3 residues short of the end of the CDR3; the missing end is completed from the germline J gene. The chain uses TRBV14 and TRBJ1-2; 7 bases line up with TRBD1. Trimming removed 4 bases from V and 0 bases from J; junction bases left unmatched: 5. This CDR3 is 15 amino acids long. Germline V gene sequence: CDR1 SGHDN, CDR2 FVKESK. The CDR3 loop reads CASSPWTGSNYGYTF. Incomplete CDR3 DNA: TGTGCCAGCAGCCCCTGGACAGGATCTAACTATGGC.

This clone was picked up a small number of times. The read falls 3 residues short of the CDR3 end, and the missing part is taken from the germline J gene. The chain has TRBV18 and TRBJ2-1; TRBD2 aligns across 10 bases. Germline assignment: CDR1 KGHSH and CDR2 LQKENI. V dropped 6 bases and J dropped 7; count of bases not matched to a gene: 6. This CDR3 contains 14 residues. CDR3 DNA, as far as it was read: TGTGCCAGCTCCTCTAGCGGGAGTAGGAATGAG. Translating it yields CASSSSGSRNE. The complete CDR3 sequence is CASSSSGSRNEQFF.

By share, this clone ranks as medium-sized (0.01 to 0.1%). Coverage ceases 3 residues before the CDR3 finishes, and the germline J gene fills in the end. The chain links TRBV30 to TRBJ1-1; tentative D call: TRBD1 (6 bases). The V end lost 2 bases, the J end lost 6 bases, and 10 bases lay between the germline ends. The CDR3 extends over 12 amino acids. Germline-derived CDR1 and CDR2 are GTSNPN and SVGIG (reference sequence). Incomplete CDR3 DNA: TGTGCCTGGAGTCCCCAGGGGCCTGAA. This sequence encodes CAWSPQGPE. The full-length CDR3 reads as CAWSPQGPEAFF.

This clone was counted ten times or more. The sequenced fragment ends 3 residues before the CDR3 boundary, so the rest is inferred from the germline J gene. The chain employs TRBV12-3 or TRBV12-4 and TRBJ2-2; D unclear. The CDR3 consists of 12 residues. V dropped 2 bases and J dropped 7 bases, with 5 bases sitting between them. The sequenced part of the CDR3 DNA is TGTGCCAGCAGTTTAAACGGCGGGGAG. Its translation is CASSLNGGE. The CDR3 in its entirety is CASSLNGGELFF.

Ten or more counts support this clone. Read data end 3 residues before the CDR3 end; the end is taken from the germline J gene. This chain links TRBV6-2 or TRBV6-3 with TRBJ1-6, with D possibly TRBD1 on 6 matching bases. Trimming stripped 6 bases from V and 5 bases from J, with 11 bases between. Germline CDR1 MNHEY, CDR2 SVGEGT. The CDR3 consists of 14 residues. CDR3 bases read: TGTGCCAGCAGCGGACAGTCCGATAATTCACCC. Translation gives CASSGQSDNSP. The full CDR3 sequence reads CASSGQSDNSPLHF.

To note about this clone: The read ends 3 residues before the CDR3 terminus; that terminus is restored from the germline J gene. The J gene is TRBJ1-1, the V gene TRBV2; 12 bases match TRBD1. The CDR3 has 12 residues. Germline assignment: CDR1 SNHLY and CDR2 FYNNEI. CDR3 in amino acids: CASRDRGPEAFF. CDR3 bases read: TGTGCCAGCCGGGACAGGGGGCCGGAG.

Regarding this clone: The read falls 3 residues short of the CDR3 end, and the missing part is taken from the germline J gene. This sequence joins TRBV19 and TRBJ2-7; a possible D gene is TRBD1 (5 bases). The CDR3 extends over 15 amino acids. The V gene lost 6 bases and the J gene lost 2 bases, with 17 bases spanning the gap. CDR1 is LNHDA, CDR2 SQIVND, per germline (reference sequence). The CDR3 DNA, read in part, is TGTGCCAGTAGGCCGGCAGACAGAGTAACCTACGAG. Amino acid sequence: CASRPADRVTYE. The full CDR3 protein is CASRPADRVTYEQYF.